This T cell receptor (beta chain) was captured in a study of a mutant IDH1 vaccine in newly diagnosed glioma. Trimming removed 4 bases at V and 1 base at J, with 13 bases between. Germline V gene data show CDR1 as SGHRS and CDR2 as YFSETQ. The CDR3 totals 15 residues. As for this clone: Its antigen is currently unknown.

Assay: immunoSEQ multiplex PCR; the TCRdb copy retains only in-frame clones and omits some. The data show around 60,000 clones, with 81% seen just once and around 5% held by the top ten. Time point: week 35, safety follow-up. Each dose delivered 300 ug of mutant IDH1 20-mer peptide subcutaneously with imiquimod. This specimen was PBMCs, taken from a glioma patient whose treatment included an IDH1 peptide vaccine. The gene calls are TRBV5-1 and TRBJ2-3, with D possibly being TRBD1 or TRBD2 (5 bases each). The clonotype was recovered from a man in his forties or fifties with glioma. CDR3 amino acids: CASSPLGERTDTQYF. The CDR3 DNA follows: TGCGCCAGCAGCCCGTTAGGGGAGCGCACAGATACGCAGTATTTT.